What follows are 30 T cell receptor beta chains derived from one specimen sequenced in a study of tumor and adjacent non-tumor tissue in lung cancer. RNA was extracted from bulk tissue without any cell sorting. Distant lung tissue was collected more than 3 cm away from the tumor edge. The library came from three nested PCR rounds adapted from ARM-PCR protocols. TCRdb passed the multiplex PCR reads through MiXCR, listing each CDR3 protein once. This sample carries fewer than 45,000 distinct CDR3 sequences, roughly 60% of them seen once, and the ten largest clones take under 20%. Sequencing was done on a sample of distant non-tumor lung tissue. The receptors shown here come from a woman in her thirties or forties with non-small cell lung cancer.

The rearrangement uses TRBV29-1 and TRBJ1-1; D unresolved. The germline V gene encodes CDR1 SQVTM and CDR2 ANQGSEA. The CDR3 is made up of 9 amino acids. Trimming pared 7 bases from V and 5 bases from J, leaving 5 bases between. The CDR3 is CSGGTEAFF. CDR3 DNA: TGCAGCGGGGGTACTGAAGCTTTCTTT.

Points on this clonotype: A much larger clone lies one base from this, so it may be a read error. The rearrangement links TRBV28 to TRBJ2-3, with D hard to call. CDR3 length: 12 residues. Trimming shortened V by 10 bases and J by 4 bases, and 12 bases separated the two germline ends. CDR1 MDHEN and CDR2 SYDVKM come from the germline V gene. CDR3 amino acids: CANSSAPDTQYF. The CDR3 DNA reads as TGTGCCAACAGCTCGGCCCCAGATACGCAGTATTTT.

This clonotype was counted once. The chain carries TRBV11-2 and TRBJ2-2; D is possibly TRBD1 or TRBD2 (5 bases each). CDR3 length: 16 residues. V lost 4 bases, J lost 1 base, and 13 bases lay in between. Germline CDR1 SGHAT, CDR2 FQNNGV. Here the CDR3 DNA reads TGTGCCAGCAGCTCGTCCGGGGCTGGGAACACCGGGGAGCTGTTTTTT. It translates to CASSSSGAGNTGELFF.

This clonotype has a single count. The genes are TRBV11-3 and TRBJ2-5; D tentatively fits TRBD1 or TRBD2 (5 bases each). Germline CDR1 and CDR2: SGHNT and YENEEA. Trimming took 7 bases from V and 5 from J, leaving 23 bases between them. The CDR3 runs 16 residues. The CDR3, as DNA: TGTGCCAGCACGGTTGAGGCCAATCGGGGCCGGGAGACCCAGTACTTC. It specifies CASTVEANRGRETQYF.

As for this clonotype: The germline gene is not matched at one end of the junction; a read error may be the cause. CDR3 DNA sequence: TGTGCTAGCAGCTTCGCTCGGCCAGGGGATTTGAACACTGAAGCTTTCTTT. This translates into CASSFARPGDLNTEAFF. V usage is TRBV7-9 and J usage is TRBJ1-1; D might be TRBD1 (6 bases). Per germline, CDR1 SEHNR and CDR2 FQNEAQ (reference sequence). The CDR3 covers 17 residues.

On this clonotype itself: The CDR3 end shows no conserved phenylalanine or tryptophan, and so a read error is likely. This sequence joins TRBV29-1 and TRBJ2-3; unclear D gene. CDR1 SQVTM and CDR2 ANQGSEA come from the germline V gene. The CDR3 has 12 residues. Trimming stripped 8 bases from V and 4 bases from J, with 13 bases between. The CDR3 DNA is TGCAGCCCAAGCTTCGAGGCAGATACGCAGTATTCT. This gives the protein CSPSFEADTQYS.

About this clonotype: One end of the junction varies from germline; a read error may be responsible. The chain combines TRBV6-5 with TRBJ2-7, with D maybe TRBD1 (5 bases). The germline V gene has CDR1 MNHEY and CDR2 SVGAGI. This CDR3 contains 14 residues. This CDR3 is CATKRQTESYEQYF. CDR3 bases: TGTGCCACCAAACGACAGACAGAGAGCTACGAGCAGTATTTC.

In the case of this clonotype: Compared with germline, one end of the junction differs, possibly owing to a read error. The rearrangement joins TRBV11-2 to TRBJ1-4; TRBD1 might be the D (6 bases). The CDR3 has 16 residues. Germline lookup yields CDR1 SGHAT and CDR2 FQNNGV. The CDR3 sequence is CASSLGDNPTNEKLFF. The CDR3 DNA reads TGTGCCAGCAGCTTAGGGGACAACCCAACCAATGAAAAACTGTTTTTT.

Comment on this clonotype: The junction and the germline gene differ at one end; a read error may be behind it. CDR3 nucleotides: TGTGCCAGCAGCCATGGAGATTCACCCCACCACTTT. Encoded protein: CASSHGDSPHHF. The chain combines TRBV7-2 with TRBJ1-6; D is uncertain. CDR1 and CDR2 from the germline V gene are SGHTA and FQGNSA. This CDR3 comprises 12 residues.

This clonotype has only one observation. Since the CDR3 does not end with the conserved phenylalanine or tryptophan, this likely comes from a read error. The chain joins TRBV29-1 to TRBJ2-1; D gene ambiguous. The CDR3 loop spans 13 amino acids. CDR1 and CDR2 from the germline V gene are SQVTM and ANQGSEA. This CDR3 is CGVENSGFGEQFL. In nucleotides, the CDR3 is TGCGGCGTTGAAAACTCCGGATTTGGTGAGCAGTTCTTA.

As for this clonotype: A junction boundary mismatches the germline segment, possibly from a read error. V is TRBV11-2 and J is TRBJ1-6; tentatively, D is TRBD1 (6 bases). The CDR3 runs 14 residues. Germline CDR1 and CDR2: SGHAT and FQNNGV. For the CDR3, the DNA is TGTACCAGTAGCTTAGCCAGGGGTAATTCACCCCTCCACTTT. Protein sequence: CTSSLARGNSPLHF.

To note about this clonotype: A much larger clone lies a single base off, so this may be a read error. The chain recombines TRBV6-6 with TRBJ1-1; D call uncertain. The V gene's germline CDR1 is MNHNY and CDR2 SVGAGI (reference sequence). The CDR3 is made up of 13 amino acids. Trimming left V 5 bases short and J 4 bases short, with 11 bases between. CDR3 nucleotide sequence: TGTGCCAGCAGTGATATAGCCTTCACTGAAGCTTTCTTT. It codes for CASSDIAFTEAFF.

V usage is TRBV14 and J usage is TRBJ1-1; perhaps TRBD1 as D (6 bases). The germline CDR1 and CDR2 sequences are SGHDN and FVKESK. CDR3 length: 14 residues. The DNA for the CDR3 is TGTGCTAGCCGCCAACTCTTAGGGGGCACTGAAGCTTTCTTT. Translated, it gives CASRQLLGGTEAFF.

Points on this clonotype: The conserved final phenylalanine or tryptophan is absent from the CDR3, which likely points to a read error. The chain recombines TRBV5-1 with TRBJ2-5; 7 bases agree with TRBD2. Germline V gene sequence: CDR1 SGHRS, CDR2 YFSETQ. The CDR3 contains 13 residues. The CDR3 coding sequence is TGCGCCAGTAGCTTGACTAGCTATGAGACCCAGTACTCC. This codes for CASSLTSYETQYS.

The chain combines TRBV10-3 with TRBJ1-4, with D hard to call. V lost 3 bases and J lost 7, with 12 bases in between. This CDR3 region has 14 residues. Germline V lookup: CDR1 ENHRY, CDR2 SYGVKD. The DNA for the CDR3 is TGTGCCATCAGTGACGAGGGAAGGGTTGAAAAACTGTTTTTT. Residues: CAISDEGRVEKLFF.

The V and J genes are TRBV4-1 and TRBJ2-6; D remains ambiguous. This CDR3 has 17 amino acids. The V and J ends lost 3 bases and 4 bases respectively, with 16 bases between them. Per the germline V gene, CDR1 is MGHRA and CDR2 is YSYEKL. CDR3 in amino acids: CASSHRGTSSGANVLTF. Here the CDR3 DNA reads TGCGCCAGCAGCCACAGAGGAACGAGCTCCGGGGCCAACGTCCTGACTTTC.

This clonotype has at least ten counts. This chain joins TRBV12-3 or TRBV12-4 and TRBJ2-1; no clear D gene. The CDR3 is 13 residues long. Trimming removed 5 bases from V and 7 bases from J, with 12 bases in between. For the CDR3, the DNA is TGTGCCAGCAGTCAAAACCGGTGGAATGAGCAGTTCTTC. Its translation is CASSQNRWNEQFF.

The table lists this clonotype with a few counts. One end of the junction is discordant with germline, which a read error may explain. The V gene is TRBV29-1, the J gene TRBJ2-1; no definite D call. Germline CDR1 SQVTM, CDR2 ANQGSEA. CDR3 length: 9 residues. In DNA form, the CDR3 reads TGCAGCGCCGGATATGAGCAGATCTTC. It is translated as CSAGYEQIF.

This clonotype was seen a single time. One end of the junction does not line up with germline, which may come from a read error. This chain links TRBV11-2 with TRBJ2-7, with D possibly matching TRBD1 (5 bases). This CDR3 contains 14 residues. Germline V gene sequence: CDR1 SGHAT, CDR2 FQNNGV. CDR3 amino acids: CASSLKWGSYKQYF. In DNA form, the CDR3 reads TGTGCCAGCAGCTTAAAGTGGGGCTCCTACAAGCAGTACTTC.

This clonotype has only a few counts. One junction end does not reproduce the germline sequence, and a read error may be involved. This sequence joins TRBV6-6 and TRBJ2-7; 9 bases agree with TRBD1. CDR3 size: 12 residues. The V gene's germline CDR1 is MNHNY and CDR2 SVGAGI (reference sequence). The CDR3 is CARLNRGHEQYF. CDR3 sequence (DNA): TGTGCCCGCCTCAACAGGGGGCACGAACAGTACTTC.

With respect to this clonotype: A much larger clone differs by one base, so this may be a read error. V usage is TRBV24-1 and J usage is TRBJ2-1, with D perhaps matching TRBD1 (6 bases). Germline V gives CDR1 KGHDR, CDR2 SFDVKD. Trimming removed 5 bases from V and 7 bases from J, with 11 bases in between. CDR3 size: 13 residues. In DNA, the CDR3 is TGTGCCACCAGTGGGGACAAGGGGAATGAGCAGTTCTTC. Translating gives CATSGDKGNEQFF.

The chain combines TRBV28 with TRBJ2-1, with 11 bases fitting TRBD2. Germline loops: CDR1 MDHEN, CDR2 SYDVKM. The J segment lost 10 bases and the V segment lost 4 bases, leaving 9 bases of the junction unmatched. The CDR3 contains 15 residues. Here the CDR3 reads CASSSVLAGAREQFF. The CDR3 coding sequence is TGTGCCAGCAGTTCAGTACTAGCGGGGGCCAGGGAGCAGTTCTTC.

A remark on this clonotype: One junction end disagrees with the germline gene, perhaps due to a read error. The chain employs TRBV12-5 and TRBJ2-7; maybe TRBD2 (5 bases). The CDR3 loop spans 11 amino acids. The germline CDR1 and CDR2 sequences are LGHNT and FRNRAP. The CDR3 loop reads CVSAILEGQYF. The CDR3, as DNA: TGTGTTAGTGCCATACTCGAGGGGCAGTACTTC.

The chain uses TRBV4-2 and TRBJ2-1; D is unresolved. The CDR3 totals 16 residues. V lost 0 bases and J 2 bases, leaving 11 bases between the germline ends. Germline loops: CDR1 LGHNA, CDR2 YNFKEQ. CDR3 sequence (DNA): TGTGCCAGCAGCCAAGATTCTGGCGAACCCTACAATGAGCAGTTCTTC. Translating gives CASSQDSGEPYNEQFF.

The sample holds one count of this clonotype. J is TRBJ2-3 and V is TRBV20-1; 8 bases align to TRBD1. The last part of the DNA fits TRBJ1-5 better; the J call may be wrong. CDR1 and CDR2 (germline): DFQATT, SNEGSKA (reference sequence). The CDR3 contains 15 residues. The CDR3 loop reads CSATGTGGQTDTQHF. The CDR3 DNA reads as TGCAGTGCTACCGGGACAGGCGGACAGACAGATACGCAGCATTTT.

This clonotype was found many times. The CDR3, as DNA: TGTGCCAGCAGCTTGGGAGCGGGGGGCTCCTACAATGAGCAGTTCTTC. It codes for CASSLGAGGSYNEQFF. The rearrangement links TRBV5-4 to TRBJ2-1; 9 bases align to TRBD2. J was trimmed by 0 bases and V by 0 bases; bases with no gene match: 1. CDR1 is SGHNT, CDR2 YYREEE, per germline (reference sequence). CDR3 length equals 16 residues.

This clonotype was detected only a few times. Since a much larger clone is just one base distant, this may be a read error. The CDR3, as DNA: TGTGCCAGCATAGGGGCCCACAATGAGCAGTTCTTC. This sequence encodes CASIGAHNEQFF. V is TRBV6-6 and J is TRBJ2-1; D possibly corresponds to TRBD1 (5 bases). V lost 7 bases to trimming and J lost 5 bases, with 9 bases between them. The CDR3 is 12 residues long. Germline CDR1 and CDR2: MNHNY and SVGAGI (reference sequence).

A note on this clonotype: At one end, the junction sequence differs from germline, possibly due to a read error. The chain carries TRBV11-2 and TRBJ2-7; 9 nucleotides align to TRBD2. This CDR3 has 16 residues. Per germline, CDR1 SGHAT and CDR2 FQNNGV. The CDR3 DNA is TGTGCCAGCAGCTTCCCGCGGGGGGGCCTTGAGAACGAGCAGTACTTT. Translated, it gives CASSFPRGGLENEQYF.

About this clonotype itself: A much larger clone differs by one base, so this may be a read error. V and J are TRBV28 and TRBJ2-1; 13 bases fit TRBD2. This CDR3 has 16 amino acids. V shed 4 bases and J 10 bases; nucleotides not matched to a gene: 10. CDR1 is MDHEN and CDR2 is SYDVKM in the germline V gene. The CDR3 region is CASSSLRTSGSREQFF. CDR3 nucleotide sequence: TGTGCCAGCAGTTCTCTGCGGACTAGCGGGAGTCGGGAGCAGTTCTTC.

CDR3 loop: CAICFEITGELFF. The DNA for the CDR3 is TGTGCCATCTGCTTCGAGATCACCGGGGAGCTGTTTTTT. The chain combines TRBV11-3 with TRBJ2-2; no reliable D call. This CDR3 contains 13 residues. The V and J ends lost 10 bases and 4 bases respectively, with 13 bases between them. Germline CDR1 reads SGHNT; CDR2 reads YENEEA.